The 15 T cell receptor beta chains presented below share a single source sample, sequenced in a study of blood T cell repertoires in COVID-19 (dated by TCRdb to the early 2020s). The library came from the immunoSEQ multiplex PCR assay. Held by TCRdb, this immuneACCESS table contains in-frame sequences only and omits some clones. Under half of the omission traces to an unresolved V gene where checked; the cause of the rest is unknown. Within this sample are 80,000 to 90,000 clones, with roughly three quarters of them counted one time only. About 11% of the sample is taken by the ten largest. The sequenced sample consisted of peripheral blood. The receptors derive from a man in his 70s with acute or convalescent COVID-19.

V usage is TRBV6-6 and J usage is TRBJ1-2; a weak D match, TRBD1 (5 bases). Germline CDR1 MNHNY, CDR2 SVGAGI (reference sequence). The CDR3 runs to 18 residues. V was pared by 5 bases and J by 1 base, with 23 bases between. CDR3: CASSRLVGGSGDNYGYTF. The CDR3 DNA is TGTGCCAGCAGTCGCCTCGTCGGGGGAAGTGGGGATAACTATGGCTACACCTTC.

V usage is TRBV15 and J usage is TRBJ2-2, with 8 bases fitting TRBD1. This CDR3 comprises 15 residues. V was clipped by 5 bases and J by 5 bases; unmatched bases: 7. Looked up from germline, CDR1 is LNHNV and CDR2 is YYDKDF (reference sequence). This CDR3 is CATSATGEETGELFF. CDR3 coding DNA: TGTGCCACCAGCGCGACAGGGGAGGAAACCGGGGAGCTGTTTTTT.

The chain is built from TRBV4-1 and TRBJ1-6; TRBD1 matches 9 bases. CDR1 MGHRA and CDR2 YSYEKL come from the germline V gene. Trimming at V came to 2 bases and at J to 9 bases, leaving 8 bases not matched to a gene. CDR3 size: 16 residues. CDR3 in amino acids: CASSQMSGTGFSPLHF. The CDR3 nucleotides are TGCGCCAGCAGCCAAATGTCCGGGACAGGGTTTTCACCCCTCCACTTT.

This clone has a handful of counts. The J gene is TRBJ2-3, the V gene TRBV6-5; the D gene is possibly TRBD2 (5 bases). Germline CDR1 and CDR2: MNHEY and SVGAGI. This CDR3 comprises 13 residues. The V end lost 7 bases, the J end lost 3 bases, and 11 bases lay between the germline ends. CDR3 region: CASTPGVTDTQYF. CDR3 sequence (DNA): TGTGCCAGCACCCCCGGGGTTACAGATACGCAGTATTTT.

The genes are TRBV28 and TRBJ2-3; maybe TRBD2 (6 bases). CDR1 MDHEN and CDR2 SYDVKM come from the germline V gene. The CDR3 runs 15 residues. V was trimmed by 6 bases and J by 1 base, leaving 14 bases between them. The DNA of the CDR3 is TGTGCCAGCAGGCCCTCGGGGGAAGGCACAGATACGCAGTATTTT. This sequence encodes CASRPSGEGTDTQYF.

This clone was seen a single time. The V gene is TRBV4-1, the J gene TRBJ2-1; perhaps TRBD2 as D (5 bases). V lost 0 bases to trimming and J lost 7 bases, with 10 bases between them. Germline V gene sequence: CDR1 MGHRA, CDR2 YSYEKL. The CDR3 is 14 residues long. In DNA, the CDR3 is TGCGCCAGCAGCCAAGAGTGGCCGGGGAATGAGCAGTTCTTC. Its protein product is CASSQEWPGNEQFF.

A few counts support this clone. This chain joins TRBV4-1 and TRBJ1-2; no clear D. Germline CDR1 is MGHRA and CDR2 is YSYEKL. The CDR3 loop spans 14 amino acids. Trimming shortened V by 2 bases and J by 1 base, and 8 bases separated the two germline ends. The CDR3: CASSQSVGNYGYTF. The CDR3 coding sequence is TGCGCCAGCAGCCAATCAGTTGGTAACTATGGCTACACCTTC.

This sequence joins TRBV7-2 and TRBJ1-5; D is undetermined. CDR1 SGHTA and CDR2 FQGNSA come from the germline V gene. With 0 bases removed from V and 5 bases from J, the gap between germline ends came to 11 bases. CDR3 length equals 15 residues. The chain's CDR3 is CASSLAGREDQPQHF. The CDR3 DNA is TGTGCCAGCAGCTTAGCTGGTAGGGAGGATCAGCCCCAGCATTTT.

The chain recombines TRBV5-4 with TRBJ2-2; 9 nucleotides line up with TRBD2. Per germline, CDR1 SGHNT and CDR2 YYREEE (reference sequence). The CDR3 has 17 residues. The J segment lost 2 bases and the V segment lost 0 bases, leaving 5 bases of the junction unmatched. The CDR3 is CASSLARGGANTGELFF. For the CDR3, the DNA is TGTGCCAGCAGCTTGGCTCGCGGGGGGGCAAACACCGGGGAGCTGTTTTTT.

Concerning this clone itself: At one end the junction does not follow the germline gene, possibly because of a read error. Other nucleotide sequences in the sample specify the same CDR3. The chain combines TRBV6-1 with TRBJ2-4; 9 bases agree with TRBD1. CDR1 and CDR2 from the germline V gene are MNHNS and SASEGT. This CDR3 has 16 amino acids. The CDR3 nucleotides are TGTGCCAGCAGTGCCACAGGGGGCATGGGCAAAAACATTCAGTACTTT. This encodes CASSATGGMGKNIQYF.

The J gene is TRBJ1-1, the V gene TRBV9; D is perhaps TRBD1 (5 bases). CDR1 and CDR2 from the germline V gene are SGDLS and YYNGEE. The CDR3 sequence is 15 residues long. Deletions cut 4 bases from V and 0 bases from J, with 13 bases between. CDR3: CASSTSPTVNTEAFF. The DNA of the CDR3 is TGTGCCAGCAGCACAAGTCCGACAGTGAACACTGAAGCTTTCTTT. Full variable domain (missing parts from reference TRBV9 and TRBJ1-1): DSGVTQTPKHLITATGQRVTLRCSPRSGDLSVYWYQQSLDQGLQFLIQYYNGEERAKGNILERFSAQQFPDLHSELNLSSLELGDSALYFCASSTSPTVNTEAFFGQGTRLTVV.

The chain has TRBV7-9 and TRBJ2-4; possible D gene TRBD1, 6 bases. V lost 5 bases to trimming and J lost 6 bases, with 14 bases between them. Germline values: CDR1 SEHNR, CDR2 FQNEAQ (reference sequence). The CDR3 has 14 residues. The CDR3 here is CASSPRQAVNIQYF. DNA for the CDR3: TGTGCCAGCAGCCCGAGACAGGCGGTAAACATTCAGTACTTC.

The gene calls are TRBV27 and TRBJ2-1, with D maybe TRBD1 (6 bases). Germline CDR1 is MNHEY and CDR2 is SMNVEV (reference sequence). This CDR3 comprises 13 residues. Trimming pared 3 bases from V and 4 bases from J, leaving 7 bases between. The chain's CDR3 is CASSFGQYNEQFF. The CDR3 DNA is TGTGCCAGCAGTTTTGGACAGTACAATGAGCAGTTCTTC.

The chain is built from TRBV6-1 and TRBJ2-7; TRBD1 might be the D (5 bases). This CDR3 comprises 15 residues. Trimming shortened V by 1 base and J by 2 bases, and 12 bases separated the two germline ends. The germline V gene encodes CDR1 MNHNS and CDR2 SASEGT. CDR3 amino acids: CASSEGQDKTYEQYV. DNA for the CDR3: TGTGCCAGCAGTGAAGGGCAGGACAAGACCTACGAGCAGTACGTC.

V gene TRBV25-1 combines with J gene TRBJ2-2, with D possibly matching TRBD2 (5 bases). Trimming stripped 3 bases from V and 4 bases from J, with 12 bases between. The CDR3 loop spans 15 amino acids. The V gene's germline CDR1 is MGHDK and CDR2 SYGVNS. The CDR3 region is CASSDPRGPTGELFF. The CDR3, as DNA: TGTGCCAGCAGTGACCCCCGGGGTCCCACCGGGGAGCTGTTTTTT.